The next 17 T cell receptor beta chains were all read from a single sample in a study of beta chain features in type 1 diabetes. Study results and caveats: All four CD4+ subsets from Type 1 diabetes patients carried moderately but significantly shorter TCRB CDR3s.

All of the isolated RNA was reverse transcribed, so expressed TCRB transcripts were sequenced. The repertoire was sequenced with immunoSEQ multiplex PCR; TCRdb's copy has only in-frame clones and lacks some. The sample carries 250,000 to 300,000 clones, about 24% recorded once. These receptors' antigens are unknown. Sequences were obtained from naive CD4+ T cells from blood. Receptors were obtained from a woman younger than 45 with type 1 diabetes.

The chain recombines TRBV7-2 with TRBJ2-2, with D perhaps TRBD2 (5 bases). Trimming took 4 bases from V and 0 from J, leaving 15 bases between them. The CDR3 spans 17 residues. The germline CDR1 and CDR2 sequences are SGHTA and FQGNSA. The chain's CDR3 is CASSSVSGIPNTGELFF. The CDR3 bases are TGTGCCAGCAGCTCGGTCTCCGGGATCCCGAACACCGGGGAGCTGTTTTTT.

This chain uses TRBV10-3 with TRBJ1-2; TRBD1 might be the D (5 bases). V lost 0 bases to trimming and J lost 5 bases, with 7 bases between them. Looked up from germline, CDR1 is ENHRY and CDR2 is SYGVKD. The CDR3 sequence is 13 residues long. This CDR3 reads CAISESAGYGYTF. The CDR3 DNA reads TGTGCCATCAGTGAGTCGGCAGGGTATGGCTACACCTTC.

The genes are TRBV19 and TRBJ2-5, with 14 nucleotides matching TRBD2. Germline CDR1 LNHDA, CDR2 SQIVND (reference sequence). V lost 10 bases to trimming and J lost 7 bases; unmatched junction nucleotides: 8. The CDR3 is 14 amino acids. The CDR3 loop is CATGGLAGVATQYF. CDR3 DNA: TGTGCCACTGGGGGACTAGCGGGAGTGGCGACCCAGTACTTC.

This clone was seen a few times. The chain is built from TRBV4-1 and TRBJ2-6; 7 nucleotides line up with TRBD1. Germline V CDR1 and CDR2: MGHRA, YSYEKL. V dropped 4 bases and J dropped 4; count of bases not matched to a gene: 7. The CDR3 is made up of 16 amino acids. CDR3 residues: CASSLETGAGANVLTF. In nucleotides, the CDR3 is TGCGCCAGCAGCCTAGAAACAGGGGCCGGGGCCAACGTCCTGACTTTC.

CDR3 sequence: CASSIVSEAGYTF. The CDR3 region has the DNA TGTGCCAGTAGTATAGTGTCCGAGGCTGGCTACACCTTC. The rearrangement links TRBV19 to TRBJ1-2; D not resolved. This CDR3 is built from 13 residues. Trimming shortened V by 1 base and J by 7 bases, and 10 bases separated the two germline ends. Germline V gives CDR1 LNHDA, CDR2 SQIVND (reference sequence). The entire variable domain, with the rest obtained from reference TRBV19 and TRBJ1-2, is as follows: DGGITQSPKYLFRKEGQNVTLSCEQNLNHDAMYWYRQDPGQGLRLIYYSQIVNDFQKGDIAEGYSVSREKKESFPLTVTSAQKNPTAFYLCASSIVSEAGYTFGSGTRLTVV.

This clone was recorded a few times. The chain uses TRBV29-1 and TRBJ2-7; perhaps TRBD2 as D (6 bases). From germline, CDR1 is SQVTM and CDR2 ANQGSEA. The CDR3 is made up of 12 amino acids. V lost 7 bases and J 3 bases, leaving 13 bases between the germline ends. The CDR3 region is CSAQTGDYEQYF. DNA for the CDR3: TGCAGCGCCCAGACGGGGGACTACGAGCAGTACTTC.

Note on this clone: The same CDR3 is also encoded by other DNA sequences in this sample. The chain has TRBV28 and TRBJ1-2; 9 bases fit TRBD1. This CDR3 spans 12 amino acids. Losses at the gene ends were 6 bases for V and 5 bases for J; bases not matched to a gene: 1. In germline, CDR1 is MDHEN, CDR2 SYDVKM. CDR3 amino acids: CASRGTGYGYTF. Here the CDR3 DNA reads TGTGCCAGCAGGGGGACAGGGTATGGCTACACCTTC.

This clone was counted between two and nine times. The CDR3, as DNA: TGTGCCAGCAGCCAAGATCTCGCAGGCTCTGGGGCCAACGTCCTGACTTTC. Translated: CASSQDLAGSGANVLTF. The chain is built from TRBV4-2 and TRBJ2-6; D not certain. With 0 bases removed from V and 0 bases from J, the gap between germline ends came to 9 bases. This CDR3 comprises 17 residues. Germline lookup yields CDR1 LGHNA and CDR2 YNFKEQ.

V is TRBV30 and J is TRBJ2-2; D is unresolved. The V gene's germline CDR1 is GTSNPN and CDR2 SVGIG (reference sequence). V was trimmed by 0 bases and J by 8 bases, leaving 13 bases between them. The CDR3 consists of 14 residues. CDR3 sequence reads: CAWSVKASSGELFF. CDR3 DNA sequence: TGTGCCTGGAGTGTAAAAGCTAGTAGTGGGGAGCTGTTTTTT.

The genes are TRBV9 and TRBJ2-3; D is unclear. There are 12 residues in the CDR3. Germline lookup yields CDR1 SGDLS and CDR2 YYNGEE. V lost 0 bases to trimming and J lost 5 bases, with 4 bases between them. CDR3 nucleotide sequence: TGTGCCAGCAGCGTAGCAATAGATACGCAGTATTTT. Amino acid sequence: CASSVAIDTQYF.

The chain combines TRBV11-1 with TRBJ2-5; 9 bases map to TRBD2. The CDR3 runs to 14 residues. With 10 bases clipped from V and 4 bases from J, the junction kept 10 bases outside the gene matches. The germline gives CDR1 SGHAT, CDR2 FQDESV (reference sequence). For the CDR3, the DNA is TGTGCCACCCAGGCTAGCGGGAAGTTAGAGACCCAGTACTTC. Protein sequence: CATQASGKLETQYF.

The chain couples TRBV30 to TRBJ2-6; D not certain. Trimming removed 5 bases at V and 2 bases at J, with 16 bases between. The length of the CDR3 is 16 residues. Germline lookup yields CDR1 GTSNPN and CDR2 SVGIG (reference sequence). The CDR3 sequence: CAWAVGRLAGANVLTF. CDR3 DNA: TGTGCCTGGGCAGTCGGCCGGCTAGCTGGGGCCAACGTCCTGACTTTC.

V is TRBV19 and J is TRBJ2-5; 7 bases match TRBD1. This CDR3 is built from 15 residues. CDR1 LNHDA and CDR2 SQIVND come from the germline V gene (reference sequence). The V segment lost 4 bases and the J segment 2 bases; nucleotides outside the gene matches: 7. The CDR3 here is CASSRAPGQQETQYF. In nucleotides, the CDR3 is TGTGCCAGTAGTAGGGCCCCGGGACAGCAAGAGACCCAGTACTTC.

The rearrangement uses TRBV30 and TRBJ1-4; 9 bases align to TRBD1. The CDR3 is 14 amino acids. J gave up 8 bases and V 4 bases, and 8 bases lay outside the gene matches. CDR1 is GTSNPN, CDR2 SVGIG, per germline (reference sequence). CDR3 DNA sequence: TGTGCCTGGACTAAACAGGGGGCTTGGGAAAAACTGTTTTTT. Protein: CAWTKQGAWEKLFF.

The chain employs TRBV28 and TRBJ1-2, with 7 bases fitting TRBD1. The germline gives CDR1 MDHEN, CDR2 SYDVKM. The CDR3 has 13 amino acids. The trim removed 6 bases at V and 2 bases at J, leaving 3 bases unmatched. As DNA, the CDR3 is TGTGCCAGCAGACAGGGGTCCAACTATGGCTACACCTTC. Encoded protein: CASRQGSNYGYTF.

This clone was found a few times. The rearrangement uses TRBV10-3 and TRBJ2-5, with D possibly being TRBD2 (6 bases). V dropped 2 bases and J dropped 2 bases, with 12 bases sitting between them. Germline-derived CDR1 and CDR2 are ENHRY and SYGVKD. This CDR3 is 15 amino acids long. CDR3 protein: CAISEHPGGQETQYF. The CDR3 bases are TGTGCCATCAGTGAGCATCCCGGGGGTCAAGAGACCCAGTACTTC.

This clone has more than one count but fewer than ten. The chain carries TRBV30 and TRBJ2-3; possibly TRBD1 for D (5 bases). The CDR3 runs to 14 residues. The ends were cut back, 5 bases at V and 0 bases at J, with 12 bases in the middle. Germline CDR1 GTSNPN, CDR2 SVGIG (reference sequence). In DNA form, the CDR3 reads TGTGCCTGGGGGGCAGGATCTAGCACAGATACGCAGTATTTT. This codes for CAWGAGSSTDTQYF. Using reference TRBV30 and TRBJ2-3 for the parts outside the CDR3, the full variable domain is SQTIHQWPATLVQPVGSPLSLECTVEGTSNPNLYWYRQAAGRGLQLLFYSVGIGQISSEVPQNLSASRPQDRQFILSSKKLLLSDSGFYLCAWGAGSSTDTQYFGPGTRLTVL.